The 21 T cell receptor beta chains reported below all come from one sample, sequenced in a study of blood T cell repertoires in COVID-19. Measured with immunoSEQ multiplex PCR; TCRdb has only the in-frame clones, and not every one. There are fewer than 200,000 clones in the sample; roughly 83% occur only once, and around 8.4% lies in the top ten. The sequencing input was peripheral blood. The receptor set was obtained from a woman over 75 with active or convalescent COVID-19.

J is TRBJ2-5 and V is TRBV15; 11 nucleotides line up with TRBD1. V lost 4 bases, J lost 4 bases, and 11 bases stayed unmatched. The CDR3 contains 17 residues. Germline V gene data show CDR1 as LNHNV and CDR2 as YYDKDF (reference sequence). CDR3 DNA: TGTGCCACCAGCACAGAGATCGGGACAGGGGGTAGAGAGACCCAGTACTTC. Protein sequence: CATSTEIGTGGRETQYF.

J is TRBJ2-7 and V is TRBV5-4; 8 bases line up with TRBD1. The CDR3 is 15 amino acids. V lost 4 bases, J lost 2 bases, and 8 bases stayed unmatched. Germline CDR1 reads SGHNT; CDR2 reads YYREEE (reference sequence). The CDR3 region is CASSPDRGGTYEQYF. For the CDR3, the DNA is TGTGCCAGCAGCCCTGACAGGGGAGGAACCTACGAGCAGTACTTC.

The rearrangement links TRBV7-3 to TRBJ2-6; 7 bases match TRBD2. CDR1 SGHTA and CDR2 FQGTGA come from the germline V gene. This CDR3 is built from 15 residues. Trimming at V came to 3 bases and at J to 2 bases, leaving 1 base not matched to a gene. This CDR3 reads CASSLGGAGANVLTF. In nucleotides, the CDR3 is TGTGCCAGCAGCTTGGGAGGGGCTGGGGCCAACGTCCTGACTTTC.

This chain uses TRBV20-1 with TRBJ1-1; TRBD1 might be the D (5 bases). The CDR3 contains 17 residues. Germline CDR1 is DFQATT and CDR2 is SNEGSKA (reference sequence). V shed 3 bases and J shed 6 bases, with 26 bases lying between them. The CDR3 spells CSASPPSGAGFFSEAFF. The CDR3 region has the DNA TGCAGTGCTAGTCCTCCCTCCGGAGCAGGGTTCTTTTCTGAAGCTTTCTTT.

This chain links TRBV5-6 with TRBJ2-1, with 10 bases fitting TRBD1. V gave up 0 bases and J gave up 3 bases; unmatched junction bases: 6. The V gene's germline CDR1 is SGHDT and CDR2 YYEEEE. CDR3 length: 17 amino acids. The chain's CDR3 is CASSLVRGQGSYNEQFF. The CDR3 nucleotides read TGTGCCAGCAGCTTGGTTCGGGGACAGGGGAGCTACAATGAGCAGTTCTTC.

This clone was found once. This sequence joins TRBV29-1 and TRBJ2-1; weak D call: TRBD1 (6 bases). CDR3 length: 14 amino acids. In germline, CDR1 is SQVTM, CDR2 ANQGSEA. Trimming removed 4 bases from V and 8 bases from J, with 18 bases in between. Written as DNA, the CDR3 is TGCAGCGTTGTACGGGACACCCTTAAGGATGAGCAGTTCTTC. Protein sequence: CSVVRDTLKDEQFF.

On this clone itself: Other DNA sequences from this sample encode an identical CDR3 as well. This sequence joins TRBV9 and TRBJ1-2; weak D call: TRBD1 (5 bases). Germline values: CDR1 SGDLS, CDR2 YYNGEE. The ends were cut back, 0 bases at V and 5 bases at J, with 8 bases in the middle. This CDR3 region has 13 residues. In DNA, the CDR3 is TGTGCCAGCAGCGTAGAGGGGAATTATGGCTACACCTTC. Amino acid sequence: CASSVEGNYGYTF.

The CDR3 here is CARDRRGNGYTF. CDR3 DNA sequence: TGTGCTCGGGACAGGAGGGGGAATGGCTACACCTTC. The chain recombines TRBV30 with TRBJ1-2; 8 bases line up with TRBD1. CDR1 GTSNPN and CDR2 SVGIG come from the germline V gene (reference sequence). The CDR3 is made up of 12 amino acids.

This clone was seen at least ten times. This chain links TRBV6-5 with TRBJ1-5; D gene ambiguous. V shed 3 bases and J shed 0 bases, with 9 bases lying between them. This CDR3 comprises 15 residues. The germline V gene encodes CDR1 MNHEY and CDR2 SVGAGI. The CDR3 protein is CASSYSSSSNQPQHF. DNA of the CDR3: TGTGCCAGCAGTTATAGCTCCAGTAGCAATCAGCCCCAGCATTTT.

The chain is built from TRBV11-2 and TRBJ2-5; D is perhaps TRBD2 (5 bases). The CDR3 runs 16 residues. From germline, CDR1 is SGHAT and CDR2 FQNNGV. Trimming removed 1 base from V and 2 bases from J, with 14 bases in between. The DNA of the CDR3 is TGTGCCAGCAGCTTAGGTCCCTCCCGGGGACAAGAGACCCAGTACTTC. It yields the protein CASSLGPSRGQETQYF.

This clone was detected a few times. The CDR3 here is CASSSGTGGPGELFF. The CDR3, as DNA: TGCGCCAGCAGCTCCGGGACAGGGGGCCCCGGGGAGCTGTTTTTT. The chain links TRBV10-1 to TRBJ2-2, with 12 bases matching TRBD1. This CDR3 is 15 amino acids long. The germline V gene encodes CDR1 WNHNN and CDR2 SYGVQD (reference sequence). The V segment lost 6 bases and the J segment 6 bases; nucleotides outside the gene matches: 5.

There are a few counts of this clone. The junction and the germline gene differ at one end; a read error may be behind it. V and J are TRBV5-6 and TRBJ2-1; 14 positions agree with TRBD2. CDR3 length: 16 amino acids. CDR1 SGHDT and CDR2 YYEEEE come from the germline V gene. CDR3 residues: CASSSTSGGAYNEQFF. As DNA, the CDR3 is TGTGCCAGCAGCTCGACTAGCGGGGGGGCCTATAATGAGCAGTTCTTC.

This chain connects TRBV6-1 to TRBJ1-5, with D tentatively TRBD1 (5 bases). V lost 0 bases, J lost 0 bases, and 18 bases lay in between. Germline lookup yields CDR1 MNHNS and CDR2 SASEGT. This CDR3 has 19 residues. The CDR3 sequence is CASSEAGRASPYSNQPQHF. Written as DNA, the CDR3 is TGTGCCAGCAGTGAAGCAGGCAGGGCCTCACCTTATAGCAATCAGCCCCAGCATTTT.

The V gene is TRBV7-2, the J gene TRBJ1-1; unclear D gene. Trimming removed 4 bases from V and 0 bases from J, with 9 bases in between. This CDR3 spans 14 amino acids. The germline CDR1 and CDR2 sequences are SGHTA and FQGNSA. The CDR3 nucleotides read TGTGCCAGCAGCTCAATAGGAGTGAACACTGAAGCTTTCTTT. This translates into CASSSIGVNTEAFF.

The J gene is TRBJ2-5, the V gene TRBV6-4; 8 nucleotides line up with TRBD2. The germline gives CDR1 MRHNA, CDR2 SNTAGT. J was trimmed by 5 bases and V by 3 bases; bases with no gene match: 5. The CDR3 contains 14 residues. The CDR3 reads CASSEAGGRETQYF. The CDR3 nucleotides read TGTGCCAGCAGTGAGGCGGGGGGAAGGGAGACCCAGTACTTC.

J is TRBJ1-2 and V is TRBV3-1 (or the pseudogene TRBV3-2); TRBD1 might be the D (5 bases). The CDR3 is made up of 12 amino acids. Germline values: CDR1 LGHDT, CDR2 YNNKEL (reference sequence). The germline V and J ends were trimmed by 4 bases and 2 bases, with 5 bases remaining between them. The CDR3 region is CASSRQNYGYTF. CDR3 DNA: TGTGCCAGCAGCCGACAGAACTATGGCTACACCTTC.

CDR3 sequence (DNA): TGTGCCAGCAGCATGGGACAAACTAATGAAAAACTGTTTTTT. Protein product: CASSMGQTNEKLFF. This sequence joins TRBV5-4 and TRBJ1-4; maybe TRBD1 (6 bases). V lost 4 bases and J 1 base, leaving 8 bases between the germline ends. The CDR3 consists of 14 residues. Germline values: CDR1 SGHNT, CDR2 YYREEE (reference sequence).

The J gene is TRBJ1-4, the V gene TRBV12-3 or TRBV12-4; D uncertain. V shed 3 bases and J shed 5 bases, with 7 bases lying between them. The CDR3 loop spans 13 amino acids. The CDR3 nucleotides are TGTGCCAGCAGTTTCGGGGTGAATGAAAAACTGTTTTTT. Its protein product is CASSFGVNEKLFF.

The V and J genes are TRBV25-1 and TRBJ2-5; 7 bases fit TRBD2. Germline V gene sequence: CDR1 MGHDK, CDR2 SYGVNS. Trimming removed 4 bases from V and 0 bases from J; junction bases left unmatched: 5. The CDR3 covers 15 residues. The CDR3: CASSGRGWYQETQYF. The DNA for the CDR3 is TGTGCCAGCAGTGGGCGGGGGTGGTACCAAGAGACCCAGTACTTC.

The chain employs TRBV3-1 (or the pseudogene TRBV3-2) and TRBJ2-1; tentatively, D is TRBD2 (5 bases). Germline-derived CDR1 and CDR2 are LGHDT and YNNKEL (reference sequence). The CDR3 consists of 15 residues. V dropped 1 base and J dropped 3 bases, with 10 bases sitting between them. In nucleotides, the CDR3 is TGTGCCAGCAGCCAAGCAATACGGGGCTACAATGAGCAGTTCTTC. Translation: CASSQAIRGYNEQFF.

Here the CDR3 reads CASSPPPGGPYNEQFF. CDR3 in DNA: TGCGCCAGCAGCCCCCCCCCAGGGGGCCCCTACAATGAGCAGTTCTTC. The chain uses TRBV5-1 and TRBJ2-1; TRBD1 matches 8 bases. Germline values: CDR1 SGHRS, CDR2 YFSETQ. V lost 4 bases to trimming and J lost 2 bases; unmatched junction nucleotides: 8. This CDR3 contains 16 residues.